The 29 T cell receptor beta chains below come from one sample, sequenced in a study of molecular identifiers for immune sequencing clone quantification. TCRdb recomputed calls from the PCR reads with MiXCR, one row per CDR3 protein. Here the sample spans about half a million distinct CDR3 sequences, around 25% being singletons. Sequenced input: naive CD8+ T cells from blood, with Jurkat cell RNA spiked in. Described subset: FACS-sorted CD8+CD4-CCR7+CD45RA+ naive T cells. Receptors originate from a human donor in good health. Some libraries in this study had Jurkat cell RNA spiked in.

The rearrangement uses TRBV12-3 or TRBV12-4 and TRBJ1-2; D is undetermined. Trimming left V 2 bases short and J 6 bases short, with 13 bases between. CDR3 length: 14 amino acids. CDR3 sequence reads: CASSLLGLVHGYTF. In nucleotides, the CDR3 is TGTGCCAGCAGTTTACTGGGGTTAGTGCATGGCTACACCTTC.

The chain is built from TRBV7-9 and TRBJ2-2, with D possibly TRBD1 on 5 matching bases. In germline, CDR1 is SEHNR, CDR2 FQNEAQ (reference sequence). The CDR3 is 16 residues long. Trimming removed 4 bases from V and 6 bases from J, with 18 bases in between. The CDR3 region is CASSSHEGVAAGELFF. The DNA for the CDR3 is TGTGCCAGCAGCTCCCACGAAGGGGTCGCAGCCGGGGAGCTGTTTTTT. The entire variable domain, with the rest obtained from reference TRBV7-9 and TRBJ2-2, is as follows: DTGVSQNPRHKITKRGQNVTFRCDPISEHNRLYWYRQTLGQGPEFLTYFQNEAQLEKSRLLSDRFSAERPKGSFSTLEIQRTEQGDSAMYLCASSSHEGVAAGELFFGEGSRLTVL.

Points on this clonotype: A read error is possible here, since a much larger clone lies one base away. The chain joins TRBV20-1 to TRBJ2-7, with D maybe TRBD1 (5 bases). Germline V gene lookup returns CDR1 DFQATT and CDR2 SNEGSKA (reference sequence). CDR3 length equals 13 residues. CDR3 nucleotides: TGCAGTTCTAGAGATCGTGCAGGGTACGAGCAGTACTTC. It encodes CSSRDRAGYEQYF.

A word on this clonotype: The germline gene is not matched at one end of the junction; a read error may be the cause. The chain uses TRBV7-9 and TRBJ1-1, with 8 bases fitting TRBD1. The germline gives CDR1 SEHNR, CDR2 FQNEAQ (reference sequence). The CDR3 loop spans 14 amino acids. The CDR3 loop reads CVSSLDRATTEAFF. CDR3 sequence (DNA): TGTGTCAGCAGCTTGGACAGGGCGACCACTGAAGCTTTCTTT.

This clonotype was recorded a few times. The CDR3 loop reads CASSLPVLLYTDTQYF. CDR3 coding DNA: TGTGCCAGCAGCTTACCGGTGCTGCTCTACACAGATACGCAGTATTTT. The chain employs TRBV7-9 and TRBJ2-3; D is unclear. Germline loops: CDR1 SEHNR, CDR2 FQNEAQ (reference sequence). Trimming took 2 bases from V and 2 from J, leaving 14 bases between them. CDR3 length: 16 residues.

This clonotype was recorded a few times. The rearrangement uses TRBV7-3 and TRBJ2-1, with 12 nucleotides matching TRBD2. The germline gives CDR1 SGHTA, CDR2 FQGTGA. J lost 8 bases, V lost 5 bases, and 7 bases had no gene match. The CDR3 sequence is 15 residues long. The CDR3 nucleotides are TGTGCCAGCAGCGTAGGGACTAGCGGGCTCGATGAGCAGTTCTTC. Protein product: CASSVGTSGLDEQFF.

This clonotype was detected a few times. The rearrangement uses TRBV27 and TRBJ1-2; weak D call: TRBD1 (6 bases). The CDR3 covers 16 residues. From germline, CDR1 is MNHEY and CDR2 SMNVEV (reference sequence). Trimming took 5 bases from V and 3 from J, leaving 19 bases between them. The CDR3 loop reads CASSPTTGQSDYGYTF. Here the CDR3 DNA reads TGTGCCAGCAGTCCCACCACCGGACAGTCTGACTATGGCTACACCTTC.

Only a few counts were recorded for this clonotype. V is TRBV4-3 and J is TRBJ1-1, with D tentatively TRBD1 (6 bases). Between the trimmed V and J ends, which lost 2 bases and 2 bases, there was a span of 12 bases. Germline V gene data show CDR1 as LGHNA and CDR2 as YSLEER. The CDR3 is 15 residues long. CDR3 nucleotide sequence: TGCGCCAGCAGCCAACATCAACAGGGTAACACTGAAGCTTTCTTT. Protein product: CASSQHQQGNTEAFF.

Comment on this clonotype: A read error is likely, as this CDR3 ends without the conserved phenylalanine or tryptophan. This rearrangement joins TRBV19 to TRBJ2-7, with 9 bases that match TRBD1. This CDR3 comprises 15 residues. The germline gives CDR1 LNHDA, CDR2 SQIVND (reference sequence). With V trimmed by 3 bases and J by 3 bases, 6 bases remained unmatched. The CDR3 is CASSMGTGMNYEQYL. As DNA, the CDR3 is TGTGCCAGTAGTATGGGGACAGGGATGAACTACGAGCAGTACCTC.

This clonotype has at least ten counts. The rearrangement uses TRBV4-2 and TRBJ2-1, with D maybe TRBD1 (6 bases). V lost 1 base to trimming and J lost 15 bases, with 13 bases between them. Germline loops: CDR1 LGHNA, CDR2 YNFKEQ. The CDR3 is 12 amino acids. Here the CDR3 DNA reads TGTGCCAGCAGCCAAGCGGGGACATTGGTGTTCTTC. Residues: CASSQAGTLVFF.

Worth noting for this clonotype: A much larger clone is a single base away; this may be a read error. The V and J genes are TRBV28 and TRBJ2-4, with 12 bases matching TRBD1. CDR3 size: 16 residues. CDR1 MDHEN and CDR2 SYDVKM come from the germline V gene. CDR3 in amino acids: CASSGTGGDAKNIRYF. The CDR3 DNA sequence: TGTGCCAGCAGTGGGACAGGGGGCGACGCCAAAAACATTCGGTACTTC.

As for this clonotype: A clone one base away is much larger, so this may be a read error. The J gene is TRBJ2-2, the V gene TRBV29-1; TRBD1 matches at 11 bases. V lost 4 bases to trimming and J lost 5 bases; unmatched junction nucleotides: 3. This CDR3 is built from 14 residues. Germline values: CDR1 SQVTM, CDR2 ANQGSEA. CDR3 DNA sequence: TGCAGCGTTGGAGGGGACAGGGGGACCGGGGAGCTGTTTTTT. Translated, it gives CSVGGDRGTGELFF.

This clonotype was found a few times. V is TRBV6-6 and J is TRBJ1-4; D is unresolved. Trimming left V 6 bases short and J 13 bases short, with 12 bases between. There are 11 residues in the CDR3. The germline V gene has CDR1 MNHNY and CDR2 SVGAGI (reference sequence). The DNA for the CDR3 is TGTGCCAGCAGCCCGGATTTGGGACTGTTTTTT. This translates into CASSPDLGLFF.

Points on this clonotype: One base away lies a much larger clone, so this may be a sequencing read error. This chain joins TRBV4-3 and TRBJ2-5; no clear D. There are 15 residues in the CDR3. V was shortened by 3 bases and J by 4 bases, with 15 bases between the two germline ends. Germline V gene lookup returns CDR1 LGHNA and CDR2 YSLEER. CDR3 nucleotide sequence: TGCGCCAGCAGCCAGGCCCTCGCCCTTGGAGAGACCCAGTACTTC. Translating gives CASSQALALGETQYF.

This clonotype was seen a few times. CDR3 sequence: CATSRAETGGSYEQYF. The CDR3 nucleotides are TGTGCCACCAGCAGAGCCGAGACAGGGGGTTCCTACGAGCAGTACTTC. The genes are TRBV15 and TRBJ2-7; 9 bases are shared with TRBD1. This CDR3 comprises 16 residues. Germline loops: CDR1 LNHNV, CDR2 YYDKDF (reference sequence). Germline trimming cut 1 base from V and 1 base from J; bases unmatched to any gene: 5.

This clonotype was observed many times. The chain carries TRBV5-6 and TRBJ1-1; no clear D. Deletions cut 0 bases from V and 0 bases from J, with 6 bases between. Germline lookup yields CDR1 SGHDT and CDR2 YYEEEE. The CDR3 length is 14 residues. CDR3 nucleotide sequence: TGTGCCAGCAGCTTGGCTCTACTGAACACTGAAGCTTTCTTT. Translation: CASSLALLNTEAFF.

The genes are TRBV9 and TRBJ1-1, with D possibly matching TRBD1 (5 bases). V lost 7 bases and J lost 6, with 13 bases in between. Germline loops: CDR1 SGDLS, CDR2 YYNGEE. The CDR3 sequence is 12 residues long. CDR3 DNA: TGTGCCAGCGGTCAGGGAGGGGCTGAAGCTTTCTTT. This encodes CASGQGGAEAFF.

This clonotype appeared many times. V usage is TRBV2 and J usage is TRBJ2-3; D not resolved. The ends were cut back, 3 bases at V and 0 bases at J, with 7 bases in the middle. The CDR3 extends over 14 amino acids. Germline CDR1 and CDR2: SNHLY and FYNNEI. CDR3 DNA sequence: TGTGCCAGCAGTGAGGGCTCGAGCACAGATACGCAGTATTTT. Translation gives CASSEGSSTDTQYF.

This clonotype has more than one count but fewer than ten. The chain recombines TRBV19 with TRBJ2-7; 8 nucleotides match TRBD2. Germline-derived CDR1 and CDR2 are LNHDA and SQIVND (reference sequence). This CDR3 has 13 amino acids. V lost 6 bases to trimming and J lost 7 bases; unmatched junction nucleotides: 8. The CDR3 DNA reads TGTGCCAGTAGAGAGCGGGGGTTTGGGGAGCAGTACTTC. Protein product: CASRERGFGEQYF.

The V call is TRBV4-1, the J call TRBJ2-7, with D perhaps assigned TRBD1 or TRBD2 (5 bases each). The germline CDR1 and CDR2 sequences are MGHRA and YSYEKL. V lost 4 bases and J 2 bases, leaving 15 bases between the germline ends. The CDR3 consists of 15 residues. The CDR3 DNA is TGCGCCAGCAGCCCCCGGTGGGACGGTCCCTACGAGCAGTACTTC. This gives the protein CASSPRWDGPYEQYF.

In its sample, this clonotype was seen once. Given the absence of the conserved phenylalanine or tryptophan at the CDR3 end, a read error is likely. This chain links TRBV29-1 with TRBJ2-7; 7 bases are shared with TRBD1. V was pared by 5 bases and J by 0 bases, with 1 base of the junction left unmatched. The CDR3 loop spans 12 amino acids. Germline V CDR1 and CDR2: SQVTM, ANQGSEA. The CDR3 bases are TGCAGCGTTTGGGACAGCTCCTACGAGCAGTACTCC. Protein product: CSVWDSSYEQYS.

In this sample, this clonotype turned up many times. This chain uses TRBV2 with TRBJ1-1, with D unresolved. V lost 2 bases, J lost 3 bases, and 16 bases lay in between. The germline gives CDR1 SNHLY, CDR2 FYNNEI. CDR3 length: 16 residues. CDR3 residues: CASSERAASIYTEAFF. The CDR3 coding sequence is TGTGCCAGCAGTGAAAGGGCGGCCAGTATTTACACTGAAGCTTTCTTT.

V and J are TRBV12-3 or TRBV12-4 and TRBJ2-7, with D perhaps being TRBD1 or TRBD2 (6 bases each). The CDR3 contains 14 residues. V was cut by 3 bases and J by 5 bases, with 14 bases left in between. CDR3 nucleotide sequence: TGTGCCAGCAGTTTGAGGGGGGCTATCCACGAGCAGTACTTC. Translating gives CASSLRGAIHEQYF.

The genes are TRBV12-3 or TRBV12-4 and TRBJ1-4; no definite D call. CDR3 size: 12 residues. V shed 6 bases and J shed 5 bases, with 7 bases lying between them. The CDR3 spells CASSPGNEKLFF. The CDR3 bases are TGTGCCAGCAGCCCGGGCAATGAAAAACTGTTTTTT.

This clonotype was detected a few times. The chain links TRBV5-1 to TRBJ2-7, with D perhaps assigned TRBD1 or TRBD2 (5 bases each). The V end was cut by 1 base, the J end by 3 bases, with 23 bases between. The CDR3 runs to 18 residues. Germline V CDR1 and CDR2: SGHRS, YFSETQ. CDR3: CASSLYPQGETFGYEQYF. The CDR3 bases are TGCGCCAGCAGCTTGTATCCCCAGGGAGAGACCTTCGGCTACGAGCAGTACTTC.

This clonotype appeared a single time. Since a much larger clone is just one base distant, this may be a read error. The rearrangement joins TRBV6-5 to TRBJ2-7, with a tentative D call TRBD2 (6 bases). Germline V gene sequence: CDR1 MNHEY, CDR2 SVGAGI. This CDR3 has 14 amino acids. CDR3 protein: CASKMGSGPYEQHF. The CDR3 DNA is TGTGCCAGCAAAATGGGTAGCGGTCCCTACGAGCAGCACTTC.

This clonotype was counted many times. This chain uses TRBV29-1 with TRBJ1-1; D gene ambiguous. Trimming stripped 5 bases from V and 0 bases from J, with 10 bases between. The length of the CDR3 is 13 residues. CDR1 and CDR2 (germline): SQVTM, ANQGSEA. CDR3 protein: CSVPTEMNTEAFF. CDR3 DNA: TGCAGCGTTCCGACGGAGATGAACACTGAAGCTTTCTTT.

This clonotype is a singleton in its sample. The junction and the germline gene differ at one end; a read error may be behind it. The chain is built from TRBV6-2 or TRBV6-3 and TRBJ1-5, with D unclear. CDR1 and CDR2 from the germline V gene are MNHEY and SVGEGT. CDR3 length: 14 residues. The chain's CDR3 is CASSPRGRNQPQQF. The DNA for the CDR3 is TGTGCCAGCAGTCCCAGAGGACGCAATCAGCCCCAGCAGTTT.

This clonotype was detected ten times or more. This sequence joins TRBV7-8 and TRBJ2-2, with no clear D. V gave up 1 base and J gave up 7 bases, with 7 bases separating them. This CDR3 has 13 amino acids. The germline V gene encodes CDR1 SGHVS and CDR2 FQNEAQ. The CDR3 spells CASSLGGSGELFF. The CDR3 region has the DNA TGTGCCAGCAGCTTAGGAGGAAGCGGGGAGCTGTTTTTT.